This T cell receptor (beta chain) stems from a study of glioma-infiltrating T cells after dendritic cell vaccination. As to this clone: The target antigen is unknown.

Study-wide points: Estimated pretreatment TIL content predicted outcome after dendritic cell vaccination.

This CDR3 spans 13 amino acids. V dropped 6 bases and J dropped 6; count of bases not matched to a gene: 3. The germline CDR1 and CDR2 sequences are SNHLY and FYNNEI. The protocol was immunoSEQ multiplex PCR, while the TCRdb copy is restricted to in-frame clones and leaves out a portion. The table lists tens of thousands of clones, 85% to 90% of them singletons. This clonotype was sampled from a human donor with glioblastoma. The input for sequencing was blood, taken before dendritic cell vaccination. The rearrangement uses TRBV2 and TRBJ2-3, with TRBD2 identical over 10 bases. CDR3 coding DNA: TGTGCCAGCAGAGCGGGAGGGGGGGATACGCAGTATTTT. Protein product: CASRAGGGDTQYF.